The present T cell receptor beta chain was sequenced within a study of CD8+CD57+ T cells in acquired aplastic anemia. Study overall: Sorted CD4+ plus CD8+ cells gave DNA averaging 3.2 ug. About 9.8 million reads, on average, were obtained for CD4+ cells from healthy donors.

Broader study findings: Overlap between patients and controls comprised just under 30 CD8+ CDR3 sequences. CD8+ Simpson's diversity in patients was not significantly different from that in controls.

TCR beta VDJ and CDR3 profiles were obtained from a genomic DNA template. TCRdb fed the reads into MiXCR, producing one record per CDR3 protein. The repertoire holds some 130,000 distinct CDR3 sequences, with 48% as singletons. CDR1 is LGHDT, CDR2 YNNKEL, per germline (reference sequence). V lost 3 bases, J lost 2 bases, and 8 bases stayed unmatched. This CDR3 comprises 16 residues. Ten or more counts support this clonotype. Its target is not known. The V and J genes are TRBV3-1 and TRBJ2-3, with 7 positions matching TRBD1. The clonotype comes from a human donor in good health, serving as a control. Sequencing input: sorted CD4+, CD8+, or CD8+CD57+ T cells (not recorded which) from PBMCs. The CDR3 DNA follows: TGTGCCAGCAGCCATGCCGACAGGGAACCCACAGATACGCAGTATTTT. It codes for CASSHADREPTDTQYF.